This T cell receptor (beta chain) was obtained from a study of shared clonotypes between healthy human individuals. Study overall: The composition of the donors was a couple of women and a few men aged 18 to 49. Regarding the study as a whole: Depth of sequencing was expected to influence donor clonotype sharing.

Deletions cut 6 bases from V and 6 bases from J, with 14 bases between. Germline V lookup: CDR1 KGHSH, CDR2 LQKENI. The length of the CDR3 is 13 residues. Investigators spread the genomic DNA of each subset evenly over several immunoSEQ plates. Unsorted PBMCs provided DNA that was sequenced on ten immunoSEQ deep assay plates. Repertoires were generated with immunoSEQ multiplex PCR, while TCRdb's copy carries only in-frame clones and drops some. The sample lists roughly 500,000 clones; over 70% were seen once. With regard to this clone: Its target is unknown.

Sequences were obtained from PBMCs. This receptor was identified in a woman in her 40s in good health. Some clones in this sample may be carry-over from other donors' samples. The V call is TRBV18, the J call TRBJ1-2; maybe TRBD1 (5 bases). CDR3 DNA sequence: TGTGCCAGCTCCCCGGGACGGACCGATGGCTACACCTTC. Translation gives CASSPGRTDGYTF.